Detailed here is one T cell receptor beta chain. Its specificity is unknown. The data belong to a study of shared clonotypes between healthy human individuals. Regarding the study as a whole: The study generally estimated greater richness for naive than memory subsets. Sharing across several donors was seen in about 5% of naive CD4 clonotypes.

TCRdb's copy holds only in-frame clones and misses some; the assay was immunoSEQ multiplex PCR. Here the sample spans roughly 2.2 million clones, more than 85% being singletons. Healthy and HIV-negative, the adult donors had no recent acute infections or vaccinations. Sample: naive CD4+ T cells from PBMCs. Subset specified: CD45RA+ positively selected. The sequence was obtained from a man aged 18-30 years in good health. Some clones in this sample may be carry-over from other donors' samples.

The CDR3, as DNA: TGCAGCGCTCAACAGGGGGCACGGGAAAAACTGTTTTTT. Encoded protein: CSAQQGAREKLFF. The V gene is TRBV29-1, the J gene TRBJ1-4, with 9 positions matching TRBD1. V lost 7 bases, J lost 8 bases, and 8 bases stayed unmatched. Germline values: CDR1 SQVTM, CDR2 ANQGSEA. There are 13 residues in the CDR3.